Below, one T cell receptor (beta chain) is given with its context. Antigen specificity is unknown. This entry is derived from a study of graft-versus-host responses after intestinal transplantation. Here immunoSEQ multiplex PCR was the method, and the copy in TCRdb shows in-frame clones only, minus some. The sample gives just under 90,000 clones, roughly four fifths of which show up once; 17% is in the top ten. The germline V gene encodes CDR1 MDHEN and CDR2 SYDVKM. The CDR3 length is 16 residues. Trimming took 7 bases from V and 1 from J; bases not matched to a gene: 12. The study's findings and limits: Across patients carrying graft-donor T cell macrochimerism, allografts held high graft-versus-host to host-versus-graft clonal ratios.

The material sequenced was unstimulated CD8+ T cells sorted from spleen or lymph node cells, taken before intestinal transplant. The gene calls are TRBV28 and TRBJ2-7, with TRBD1 matching over 8 bases. The TCR sequence derives from a human donor who received an intestinal transplant. The CDR3 region has the DNA TGTGCCAGCATAGCGTCCGAGACAGGGGATTCCTACGAGCAGTACTTC. Translated: CASIASETGDSYEQYF.